This T cell receptor (beta chain) emerged from a study of blood T cell repertoires in COVID-19. On the study more broadly: Some COVID-19 samples were acute and others convalescent; all came from the United States, Italy and Spain.

CDR1 SGHTA and CDR2 FQGNSA come from the germline V gene. CDR3 length: 16 amino acids. The junction had 10 bases not matched to a gene; V was cut back by 6 bases and J by 0 bases. In this sample, this clone turned up a few times. As handled by the study authors: Nucleated cell counts were estimated from reference gene primer amplification. The protocol was immunoSEQ multiplex PCR, while the TCRdb copy is restricted to in-frame clones and leaves out a portion. The DNA was the basis for D and trimming; V, J and clone size are from that table. Of 140,000 or so clones listed, around 82% were seen once; the top ten hold 3.5% to 4.5%.

Sample: peripheral blood. This chain connects TRBV7-2 to TRBJ1-1; TRBD1 agrees at 7 bases. The origin of this receptor is a man aged 55 to 70 with acute or convalescent COVID-19. CDR3 DNA: TGTGCCAGCAGTAACCAGGGGGGAGGTATGAACACTGAAGCTTTCTTT. Amino acid sequence: CASSNQGGGMNTEAFF.